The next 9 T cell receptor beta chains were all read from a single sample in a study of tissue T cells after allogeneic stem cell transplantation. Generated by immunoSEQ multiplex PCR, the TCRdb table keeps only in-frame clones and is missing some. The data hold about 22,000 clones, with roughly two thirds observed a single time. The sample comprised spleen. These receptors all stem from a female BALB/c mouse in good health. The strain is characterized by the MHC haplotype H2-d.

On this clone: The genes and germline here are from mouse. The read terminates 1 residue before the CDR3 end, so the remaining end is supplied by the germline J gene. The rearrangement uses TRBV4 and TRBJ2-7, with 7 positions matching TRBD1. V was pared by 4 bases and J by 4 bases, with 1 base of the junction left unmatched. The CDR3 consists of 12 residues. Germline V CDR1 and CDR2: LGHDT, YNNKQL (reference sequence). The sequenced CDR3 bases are TGTGCCAGCAGCTTGACAGGGTATGAACAGTAC. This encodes CASSLTGYEQY. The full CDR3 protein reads CASSLTGYEQYF.

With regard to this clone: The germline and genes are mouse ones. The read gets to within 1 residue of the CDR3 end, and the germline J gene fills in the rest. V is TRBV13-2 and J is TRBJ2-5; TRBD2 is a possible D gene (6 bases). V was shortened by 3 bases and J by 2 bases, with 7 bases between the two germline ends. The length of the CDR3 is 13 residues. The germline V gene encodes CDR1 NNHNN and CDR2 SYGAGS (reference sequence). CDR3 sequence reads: CASGGTVQDTQYF. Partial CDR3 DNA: TGTGCCAGCGGTGGGACTGTCCAAGACACCCAGTAC.

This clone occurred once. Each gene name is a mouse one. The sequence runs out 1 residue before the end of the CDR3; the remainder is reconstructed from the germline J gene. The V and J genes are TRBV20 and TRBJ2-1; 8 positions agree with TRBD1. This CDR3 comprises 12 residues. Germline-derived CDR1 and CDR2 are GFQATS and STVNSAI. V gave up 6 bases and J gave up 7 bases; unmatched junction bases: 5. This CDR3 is CGARTGRAEQFF. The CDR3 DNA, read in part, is TGTGGTGCCAGGACAGGGCGGGCTGAGCAGTTC. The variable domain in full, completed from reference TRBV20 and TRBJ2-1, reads GALVYQYPRRTICKSGTSMRMECQAVGFQATSVAWYRQSPQKTFELIALSTVNSAIKYEQNFTQEKFPISHPNLSFSSMTVLNAYLEDRGLYLCGARTGRAEQFFGPGTRLTVL.

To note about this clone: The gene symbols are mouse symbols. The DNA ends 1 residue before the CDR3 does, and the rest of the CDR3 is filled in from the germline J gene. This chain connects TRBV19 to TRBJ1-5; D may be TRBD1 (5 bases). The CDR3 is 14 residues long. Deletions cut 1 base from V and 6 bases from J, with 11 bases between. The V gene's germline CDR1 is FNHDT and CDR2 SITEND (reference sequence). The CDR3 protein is CASSIMDTIQAPLF. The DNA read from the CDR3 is TGTGCCAGCAGTATAATGGACACGATCCAGGCTCCGCTT.

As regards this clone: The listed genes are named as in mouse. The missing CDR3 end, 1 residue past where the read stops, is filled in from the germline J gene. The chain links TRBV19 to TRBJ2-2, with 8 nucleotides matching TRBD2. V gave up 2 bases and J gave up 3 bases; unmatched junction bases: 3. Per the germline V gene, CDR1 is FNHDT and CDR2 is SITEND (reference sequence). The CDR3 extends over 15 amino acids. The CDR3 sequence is CASSMNGGDTGQLYF. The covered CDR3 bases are TGTGCCAGCAGTATGAATGGGGGGGACACCGGGCAGCTCTAC.

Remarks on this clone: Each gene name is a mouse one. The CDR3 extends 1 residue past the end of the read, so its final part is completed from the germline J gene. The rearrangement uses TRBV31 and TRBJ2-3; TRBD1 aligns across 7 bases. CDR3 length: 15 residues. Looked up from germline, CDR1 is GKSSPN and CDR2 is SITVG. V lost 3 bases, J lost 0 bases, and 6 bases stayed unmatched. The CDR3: CAWSQGTASAETLYF. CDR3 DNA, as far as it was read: TGTGCCTGGAGCCAAGGGACAGCTAGTGCAGAAACGCTGTAT.

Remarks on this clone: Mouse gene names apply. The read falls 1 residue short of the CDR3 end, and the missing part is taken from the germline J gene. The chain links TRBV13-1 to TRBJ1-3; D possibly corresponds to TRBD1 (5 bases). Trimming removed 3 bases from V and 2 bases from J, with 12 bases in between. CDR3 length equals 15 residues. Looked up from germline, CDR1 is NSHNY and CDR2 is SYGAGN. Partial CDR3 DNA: TGTGCCAGCAGTGCCCCGGGGGGGACTGGAAATACGCTCTAT. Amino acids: CASSAPGGTGNTLY. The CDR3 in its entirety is CASSAPGGTGNTLYF.

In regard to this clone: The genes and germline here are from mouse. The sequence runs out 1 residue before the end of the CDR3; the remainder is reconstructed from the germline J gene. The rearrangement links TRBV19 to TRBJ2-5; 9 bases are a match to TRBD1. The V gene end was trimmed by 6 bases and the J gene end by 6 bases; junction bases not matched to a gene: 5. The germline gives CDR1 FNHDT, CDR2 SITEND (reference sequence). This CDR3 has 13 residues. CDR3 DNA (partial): TGTGCCAGCAAACAGGGGGCCATTGACACCCAGTAC. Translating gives CASKQGAIDTQY. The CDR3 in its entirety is CASKQGAIDTQYF. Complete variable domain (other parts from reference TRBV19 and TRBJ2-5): GGIITQTPKFLIGQEGQKLTLKCQQNFNHDTMYWYRQDSGKGLRLIYYSITENDLQKGDLSEGYDASREKKSSFSLTVTSAQKNEMAVFLCASKQGAIDTQYFGPGTRLLVL.

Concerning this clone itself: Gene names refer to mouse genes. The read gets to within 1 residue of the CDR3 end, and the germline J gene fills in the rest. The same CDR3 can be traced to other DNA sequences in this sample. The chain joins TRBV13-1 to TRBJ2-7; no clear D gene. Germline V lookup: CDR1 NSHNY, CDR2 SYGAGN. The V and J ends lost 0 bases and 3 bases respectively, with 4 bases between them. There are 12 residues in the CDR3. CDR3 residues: CASSDVGYEQYF. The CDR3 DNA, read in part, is TGTGCCAGCAGTGATGTGGGCTATGAACAGTAC.